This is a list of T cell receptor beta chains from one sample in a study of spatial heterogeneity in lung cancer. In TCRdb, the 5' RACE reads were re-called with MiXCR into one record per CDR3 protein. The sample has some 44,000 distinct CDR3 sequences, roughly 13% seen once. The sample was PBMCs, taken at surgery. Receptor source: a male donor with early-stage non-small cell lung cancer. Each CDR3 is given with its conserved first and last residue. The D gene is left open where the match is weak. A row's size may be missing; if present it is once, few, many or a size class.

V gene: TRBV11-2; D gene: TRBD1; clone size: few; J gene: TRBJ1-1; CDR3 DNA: TGTGCCAGCAGCTTAGCTGGACAGGGGGCGGCCAACACTGAAGCTTTCTTT; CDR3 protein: CASSLAGQGAANTEAFF
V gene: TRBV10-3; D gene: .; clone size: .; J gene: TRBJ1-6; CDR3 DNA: TGTGCCATCAGTGAGTCGAGGGGGGCATTGAATTCACCCCTCCACTTT; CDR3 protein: CAISESRGALNSPLHF
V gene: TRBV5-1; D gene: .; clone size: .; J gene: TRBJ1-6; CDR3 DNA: TGCGCCAGCAGCTTGGATTCAGGGCTTGGCTCACCCCTCCACTTT; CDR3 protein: CASSLDSGLGSPLHF
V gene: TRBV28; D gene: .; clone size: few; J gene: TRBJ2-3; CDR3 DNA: TGTGCCAGCAGTTTACCTAGCTACGATACGCAGTATTTT; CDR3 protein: CASSLPSYDTQYF
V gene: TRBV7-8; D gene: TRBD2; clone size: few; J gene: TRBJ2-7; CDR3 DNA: TGTGCCAGCAGCTTAGTTTATTCTAGGGCGGGAGGGCCTTACGAGCAGTACTTC; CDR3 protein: CASSLVYSRAGGPYEQYF
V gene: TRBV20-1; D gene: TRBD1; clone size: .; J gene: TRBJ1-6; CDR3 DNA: TGCAGTGCCCACAGGGGACAGGGATATAATTCACCCCTCCACTTT; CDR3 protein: CSAHRGQGYNSPLHF
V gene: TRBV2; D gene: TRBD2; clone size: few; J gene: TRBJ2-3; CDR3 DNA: TGTGCCAGCACCGGGGGCACCGGGACTAGGGGAACAGATACGCAGTATTTT; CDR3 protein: CASTGGTGTRGTDTQYF
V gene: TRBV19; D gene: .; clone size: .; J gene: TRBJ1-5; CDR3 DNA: TGTGCCACCGGGGACAGCAATCAGCCCCAGCATTTT; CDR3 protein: CATGDSNQPQHF
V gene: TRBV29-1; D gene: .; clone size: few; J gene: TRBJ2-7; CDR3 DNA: TGCAGCGTTGGGTCGCTCGGCGGCTACGAGCAGTACTTC; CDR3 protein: CSVGSLGGYEQYF
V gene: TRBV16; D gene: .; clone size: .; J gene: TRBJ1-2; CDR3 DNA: TGTGCCAGCAGCCATGACCCTAACTATGGCTACACCTTC; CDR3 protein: CASSHDPNYGYTF
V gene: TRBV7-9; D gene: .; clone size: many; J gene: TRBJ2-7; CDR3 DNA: TGTGCCAGCAGCTGGGGACCTCTCTACGAGCAGTACTTC; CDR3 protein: CASSWGPLYEQYF
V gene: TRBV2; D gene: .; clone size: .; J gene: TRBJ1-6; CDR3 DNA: TGTGCCAGCAGTGAACAGGGATCACCCCTCCACTTT; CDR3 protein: CASSEQGSPLHF
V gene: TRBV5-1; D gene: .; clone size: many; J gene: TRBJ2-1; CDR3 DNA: TGCGCCAGCAGCTTGGGGCCGGAAGATGAGCAGTTCTTC; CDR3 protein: CASSLGPEDEQFF
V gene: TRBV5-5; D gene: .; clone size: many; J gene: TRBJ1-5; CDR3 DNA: TGTGCCAGCAGCACTATTGGCAGTAGCAATCAGCCCCAGCATTTT; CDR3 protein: CASSTIGSSNQPQHF
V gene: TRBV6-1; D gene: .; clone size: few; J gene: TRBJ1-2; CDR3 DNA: TGTGCCAGCAGTGAAGCGATATTTCGGACCGCCTATGGCTACACCTTC; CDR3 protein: CASSEAIFRTAYGYTF
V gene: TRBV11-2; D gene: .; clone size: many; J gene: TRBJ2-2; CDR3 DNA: TGTGCCAGCAGCGCCCAGACAGACACCGGGGAGCTGTTTTTT; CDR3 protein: CASSAQTDTGELFF
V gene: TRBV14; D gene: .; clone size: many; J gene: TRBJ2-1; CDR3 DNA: TGTGCCAGCAGCTATCGGCCCAGCTCCAATGAGCAGTTCTTC; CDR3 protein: CASSYRPSSNEQFF
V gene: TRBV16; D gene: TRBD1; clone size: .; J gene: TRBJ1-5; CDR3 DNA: TGTGCCAGCAGTTTTGGACAGGACAATCAGCCCCAGCATTTT; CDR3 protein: CASSFGQDNQPQHF
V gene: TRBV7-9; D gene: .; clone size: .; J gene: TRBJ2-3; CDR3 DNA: TGTGCCAGCAGCTTAGCCTGGCGAAGCACAGATACGCAGTATTTT; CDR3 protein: CASSLAWRSTDTQYF
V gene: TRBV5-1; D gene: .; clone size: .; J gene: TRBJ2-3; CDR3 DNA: TGCGCCAGCAGCCTCCCTGGAGGGACAGATACGCAGTATTTT; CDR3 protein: CASSLPGGTDTQYF
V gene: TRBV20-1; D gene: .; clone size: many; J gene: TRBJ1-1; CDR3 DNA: TGCAGTGCTAGGCCGGGAAATTCCCCCGGGGGCACTGAAGCTTTCTTT; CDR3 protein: CSARPGNSPGGTEAFF
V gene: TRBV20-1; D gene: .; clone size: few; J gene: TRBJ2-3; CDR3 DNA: TGCAGTGCTAAGTCTCCGGCGGCGGTAGATACGCAGTATTTT; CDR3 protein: CSAKSPAAVDTQYF
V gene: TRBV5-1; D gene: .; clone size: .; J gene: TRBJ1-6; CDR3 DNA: TGCGCCAGCAGCCTCGGGAGGGGCGAGGGGTCACCCCTCCACTTT; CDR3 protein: CASSLGRGEGSPLHF
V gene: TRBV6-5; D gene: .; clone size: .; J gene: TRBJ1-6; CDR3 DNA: TGTGCCAGCAGTCCCCCTTTAGGGGGTCATTCACCCCTCCACTTT; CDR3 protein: CASSPPLGGHSPLHF
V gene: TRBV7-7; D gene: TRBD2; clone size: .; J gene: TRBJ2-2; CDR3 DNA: TGTGCTAGCAGCTTAGTAGGCGGGAGTGGGACCGGGGAGCTGTTTTTT; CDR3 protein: CASSLVGGSGTGELFF
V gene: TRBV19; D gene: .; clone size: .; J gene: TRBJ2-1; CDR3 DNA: TGTGCCAGTAGTCAAAGCGGTCCCCTCGATGAGCAGTTCTTC; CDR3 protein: CASSQSGPLDEQFF
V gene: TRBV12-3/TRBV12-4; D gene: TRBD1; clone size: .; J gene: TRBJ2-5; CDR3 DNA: TGTGCCAGCAGGAGGGACAGTCAAGAGACCCAGTACTTC; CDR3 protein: CASRRDSQETQYF
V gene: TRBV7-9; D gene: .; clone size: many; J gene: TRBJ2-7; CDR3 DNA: TGTGCCAGCAGCTCACCCACAGGGTCCGAGCAGTACTTC; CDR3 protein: CASSSPTGSEQYF
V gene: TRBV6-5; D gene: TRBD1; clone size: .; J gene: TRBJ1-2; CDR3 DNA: TGTGCCAGCAGTTACTCGACAGGGCCAGGCTACACCTTC; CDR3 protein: CASSYSTGPGYTF
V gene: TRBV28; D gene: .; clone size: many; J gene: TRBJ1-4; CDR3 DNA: TGTGCCAGCAGTTCCGACCCAAGGGCTTATAATGAAAAACTGTTTTTT; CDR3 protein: CASSSDPRAYNEKLFF
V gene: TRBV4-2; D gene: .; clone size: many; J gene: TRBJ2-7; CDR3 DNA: TGTGCCAGCAGCCAACCGTCAGGAGCCTACGAGCAGTACTTC; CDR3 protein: CASSQPSGAYEQYF
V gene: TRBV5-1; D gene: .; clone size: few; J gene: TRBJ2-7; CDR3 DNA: TGCGCCAGCAGCACTATTGGGTACGAGCAGTACTTC; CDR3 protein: CASSTIGYEQYF
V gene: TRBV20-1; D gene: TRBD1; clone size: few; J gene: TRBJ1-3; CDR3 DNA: TGCAGTGCTCCTAGCCCAACAGGGGCGCCCGGAAACACCATATATTTT; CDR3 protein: CSAPSPTGAPGNTIYF
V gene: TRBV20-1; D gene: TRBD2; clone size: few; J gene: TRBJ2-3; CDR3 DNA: TGCAGTGCTAGGGGACTAGCGGGAGGCACAGATACGCAGTATTTT; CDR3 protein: CSARGLAGGTDTQYF
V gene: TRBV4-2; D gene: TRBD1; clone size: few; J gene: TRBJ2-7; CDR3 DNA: TGTGCCAGCAGCCAAGAGGTCAGGACAGGGTCCTACGAGCAGTACTTC; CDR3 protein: CASSQEVRTGSYEQYF